The sequence of this T cell receptor beta chain was determined in a study of OX40 agonist ivuxolimab in advanced cancers. Study-wide background: The mean age was about 57 years, ranging from about 23 to 85, with about 87% of participants male. Findings and limits, study-wide: Clones of CD4+ and CD8+ blood T cells grew by week 6 at doses of 0.1 to 3.0 mg/kg. CD8+ T cells were the subset that, on average, had more expanded clones than CD4+.

For this clone: Its antigen remains unidentified.

The CDR3 runs 15 residues. Germline V gene data show CDR1 as SGHTA and CDR2 as FQGTGA. The junction had 12 bases not matched to a gene; V was cut back by 8 bases and J by 8 bases. Using immunoSEQ multiplex PCR, the repertoire was profiled, and TCRdb retains in-frame clones only, with some absent. This table has about 47,000 clones, around 88% appearing once. The rearrangement joins TRBV7-3 to TRBJ2-1; 10 bases align to TRBD2. This sample comprised CD4+ or CD8+ T cells sorted from blood, obtained in a trial of the OX40 agonist ivuxolimab. The clonotype originates from an adult with an advanced solid tumor such as melanoma, head and neck, liver or kidney cancer. DNA of the CDR3: TGTGCCAGCTCCCTCCTAGCGGGAGTCGAAGATGAGCAGTTCTTC. Its translation is CASSLLAGVEDEQFF.